This T cell receptor (beta chain) came from a study of radiation and T cells in renal cell carcinoma. Study-level information: Nephrectomy followed 15 Gy stereotactic body radiation by 4 weeks. Study-level findings and limits: In blood, top tumor clones expanded by 2 weeks, shrinking by 4.

Regarding this clone: Its antigen remains unidentified.

Sample time point: baseline pretreatment blood. Treatment of the sample: 15 Gy SBRT to primary tumor, nephrectomy 4 weeks later. After SBRT, blood was collected at 2 and 4 weeks, plus baseline. Method: immunoSEQ multiplex PCR; TCRdb's copy keeps in-frame clones and lacks some. This sample yields 100,000 to 150,000 clones, of which around 84% are seen a single time; 3% belongs to the top ten. The CDR3 is 16 residues long. CDR1 and CDR2 from the germline V gene are LNHDA and SQIVND (reference sequence). With V trimmed by 5 bases and J by 6 bases, 11 bases remained unmatched. This rearrangement joins TRBV19 to TRBJ1-5, with 9 bases that match TRBD1. This TCR derives from an older woman with renal cell carcinoma. This material consisted of blood, taken from a patient whose treatment included radiotherapy and nephrectomy. This chain's CDR3 is CASSPPGTGYGQPQHF. CDR3 DNA: TGTGCCAGTAGTCCCCCCGGGACAGGGTATGGTCAGCCCCAGCATTTT.